This is a list of T cell receptor beta chains from one sample in a study of shared clonotypes between healthy human individuals. TCRdb's copy holds only in-frame clones and misses some; the assay was immunoSEQ multiplex PCR. The sample includes hundreds of thousands of clones, about 95% of them seen just once. Source material: naive CD4+ T cells sorted from blood. These receptors originate from a young woman in good health. CDR3s include the opening cysteine and the closing phenylalanine or tryptophan. D genes are given only for firm matches. Size is omitted from some rows. Given values are once, few, many or a class for expanded clones.

size: .; J: TRBJ2-5; V: TRBV29-1; D: .; DNA: TGCAGCGTAGGTACGAGCCCGACAGGAGAGACCCAGTACTTC; CDR3: CSVGTSPTGETQYF
size: once; J: TRBJ2-1; V: TRBV5-8; D: .; DNA: TGTGCCAGCAGCCCAAGACCACTGGGGTACAATGAGCAGTTCTTC; CDR3: CASSPRPLGYNEQFF
size: .; J: TRBJ1-2; V: TRBV29-1; D: .; DNA: TGCAGCGTTGCAGAAGCAAACTATGGCTACACCTTC; CDR3: CSVAEANYGYTF
size: .; J: TRBJ2-1; V: TRBV7-7; D: .; DNA: TGTGCCAGCAGCCCAAGCTCCTACAATGAGCAGTTCTTC; CDR3: CASSPSSYNEQFF
size: .; J: TRBJ2-7; V: TRBV30; D: TRBD1; DNA: TGTGCCTGGACCGGGACAGGGATCGAGCAGTACTTC; CDR3: CAWTGTGIEQYF
size: .; J: TRBJ2-7; V: TRBV27; D: .; DNA: TGTGCCAGCAGTTTTTACGCGGGGACCTACGAGCAGTACTTC; CDR3: CASSFYAGTYEQYF
size: .; J: TRBJ2-7; V: TRBV5-1; D: .; DNA: TGCGCCAGCAGCGAAAGGGGTCCCTATTACGAGCAGTACTTC; CDR3: CASSERGPYYEQYF
size: .; J: TRBJ2-1; V: TRBV19; D: .; DNA: TGTGCCAGTGATGAGGGTCCAGTCCCGACGGGTGAGCAGTTCTTC; CDR3: CASDEGPVPTGEQFF
size: .; J: TRBJ2-7; V: TRBV28; D: TRBD1; DNA: TGTGCCATACAAGGATCGGGACAGGTTCCCTACGAGCAGTACTTC; CDR3: CAIQGSGQVPYEQYF
size: .; J: TRBJ2-7; V: TRBV29-1; D: .; DNA: TGCAGCGTTGCGGGCGGAACCTACGAGCAGTACTTC; CDR3: CSVAGGTYEQYF
size: .; J: TRBJ1-6; V: TRBV9; D: .; DNA: TGTGCCAGCAGCGTAGCGGGGGGACTGAACCATTCACCCCTCCACTTT; CDR3: CASSVAGGLNHSPLHF
size: .; J: TRBJ2-3; V: TRBV28; D: .; DNA: TGTGCCAGCGGCTATGGGATCACAGATACGCAGTATTTT; CDR3: CASGYGITDTQYF
size: .; J: TRBJ2-5; V: TRBV15; D: TRBD1; DNA: TGTGCCACGAGCCGGGACAGGGATCGAGAGACCCAGTACTTC; CDR3: CATSRDRDRETQYF
size: .; J: TRBJ2-7; V: TRBV5-4; D: TRBD1; DNA: TGTGCCAGCAGCGCCACCGGCCAGGGGGCTTCCTACGAGCAGTACTTC; CDR3: CASSATGQGASYEQYF
size: .; J: TRBJ1-1; V: TRBV5-5; D: .; DNA: TGTGCCAGCAGTAAGGACAGGAACACTGAAGCTTTCTTT; CDR3: CASSKDRNTEAFF
size: .; J: TRBJ2-7; V: TRBV2; D: .; DNA: TGTGCCACCTGGACACCCTCCTACGAGCAGTACTTC; CDR3: CATWTPSYEQYF
size: .; J: TRBJ2-5; V: TRBV19; D: .; DNA: TGTGCCAGTAGTAGCAACCAAGAGACCCAGTACTTC; CDR3: CASSSNQETQYF
size: .; J: TRBJ1-1; V: TRBV14; D: .; DNA: TGTGCCAGCAGCCAAGATATGGGCAGGGTACGTGCCACTGAAGCTTTCTTT; CDR3: CASSQDMGRVRATEAFF
size: .; J: TRBJ2-2; V: TRBV19; D: TRBD2; DNA: TGTGCCAGTAGTCCCCAGACTAGCGGGAGTGGGGAGCTGTTTTTT; CDR3: CASSPQTSGSGELFF
size: .; J: TRBJ2-3; V: TRBV5-1; D: TRBD2; DNA: TGCGCCAGCAGCCCAGGAACGGGGGGTGATACGCAGTATTTT; CDR3: CASSPGTGGDTQYF
size: .; J: TRBJ2-7; V: TRBV21-1; D: .; DNA: TGTGCCAGCAGCGACTGGAGTAACAGGGAGCTTTCCTACGAGCAGTACTTC; CDR3: CASSDWSNRELSYEQYF
size: .; J: TRBJ2-7; V: TRBV2; D: .; DNA: TGTGCCAGCAGTGAAGACGGCCTAGCGACCTACGAGCAGTACTTC; CDR3: CASSEDGLATYEQYF
size: .; J: TRBJ1-2; V: TRBV15; D: TRBD1; DNA: TGTGCCACCAGCAGAGGGGACAGTAACTATGGCTACACCTTC; CDR3: CATSRGDSNYGYTF
size: .; J: TRBJ2-2; V: TRBV4-2; D: TRBD1; DNA: TGTGCCAGCAGCCAAGGTGGACAGGGTTATGTACTCACCGGGGAGCTGTTTTTT; CDR3: CASSQGGQGYVLTGELFF
size: .; J: TRBJ1-1; V: TRBV14; D: .; DNA: TGTGCCAGCAGCCAAGTTGTGTCAGTTAACACTGAAGCTTTCTTT; CDR3: CASSQVVSVNTEAFF
size: once; J: TRBJ2-3; V: TRBV15; D: TRBD2; DNA: TGTGCCACCAGCCCAGAGCGGGGGGCCCGCACAGATACGCAGTATTTT; CDR3: CATSPERGARTDTQYF
size: .; J: TRBJ2-7; V: TRBV7-6; D: .; DNA: TGTGCCAGCAGCTTTTCCTTCGGGTGGCAGGAAGCCTACGAGCAGTACTTC; CDR3: CASSFSFGWQEAYEQYF
size: .; J: TRBJ1-1; V: TRBV29-1; D: .; DNA: TGCAGCGTTGAAAGGCAGGGAATGGGGGACACTGAAGCTTTCTTT; CDR3: CSVERQGMGDTEAFF
size: .; J: TRBJ2-1; V: TRBV25-1; D: .; DNA: TGTGCCAGCAGTGAATCATGGGCTAGTGGGCACAATGAGCAGTTCTTC; CDR3: CASSESWASGHNEQFF
size: .; J: TRBJ2-2; V: TRBV29-1; D: TRBD2; DNA: TGCAGCGCGGAGGGTCGGGAGGGAGGGCCGTGTAACACCGGGGAGCTGTTTTTT; CDR3: CSAEGREGGPCNTGELFF
size: .; J: TRBJ2-7; V: TRBV7-2; D: TRBD1; DNA: TGTGCCAGCACCATTGGGGGACAGCAGTCCTACGAGCAGTACTTC; CDR3: CASTIGGQQSYEQYF
size: .; J: TRBJ1-5; V: TRBV27; D: .; DNA: TGTGCCAGCAGTTTCATGGGGCATCAGCCCCAGCATTTT; CDR3: CASSFMGHQPQHF
size: .; J: TRBJ1-4; V: TRBV28; D: .; DNA: TGTGCCAGCAGCCCCCGGAGGGGGGTAGGTGAAAAACTGTTTTTT; CDR3: CASSPRRGVGEKLFF
size: .; J: TRBJ2-5; V: TRBV18; D: .; DNA: TGTGCCAGCTCACGCGCGGCGCAAGAGACCCAGTACTTC; CDR3: CASSRAAQETQYF
size: once; J: TRBJ2-3; V: TRBV30; D: .; DNA: TGTGCCTGGTCAAAGAGGACAGATACGCAGTATTTT; CDR3: CAWSKRTDTQYF
size: .; J: TRBJ1-1; V: TRBV5-4; D: .; DNA: TGTGCCAGCAGCCCCGATCCGACAGGATCGTACACTGAAGCTTTCTTT; CDR3: CASSPDPTGSYTEAFF
size: .; J: TRBJ1-4; V: TRBV2; D: .; DNA: TGTGCCAGCAGTGGACAGACTAATGAAAAACTGTTTTTT; CDR3: CASSGQTNEKLFF
size: .; J: TRBJ1-2; V: TRBV2; D: TRBD1; DNA: TGTGCCAGCAGTGCGACAGGGATCTATGGCTACACCTTC; CDR3: CASSATGIYGYTF
size: once; J: TRBJ2-3; V: TRBV10-3; D: .; DNA: TGTGCCATCAGTGAGTCCGCAGGGTGGGCAGATACGCAGTATTTT; CDR3: CAISESAGWADTQYF
size: .; J: TRBJ1-2; V: TRBV6-5; D: TRBD1; DNA: TGTGCCAGCACCCGCACCAGGGGGTATGGCTACACCTTC; CDR3: CASTRTRGYGYTF
size: .; J: TRBJ1-2; V: TRBV10-1; D: .; DNA: TGCGCCAGCAGTGAGGATGTCGGGTCTTCCTATGGCTACACCTTC; CDR3: CASSEDVGSSYGYTF
size: .; J: TRBJ2-7; V: TRBV9; D: .; DNA: TGTGCCAGCAGCGCCCACTCAGGAGGGGTGTCGGACGAGCAGTACTTC; CDR3: CASSAHSGGVSDEQYF
size: once; J: TRBJ2-2; V: TRBV6-6; D: .; DNA: TGTGCCACGACCCAAGGAGTAAACGGGGAGCTGTTTTTT; CDR3: CATTQGVNGELFF
size: .; J: TRBJ1-1; V: TRBV25-1; D: .; DNA: TGTGCCAGCACCTCTGCCGACGCGGGGCTTTTTACTGAAGCTTTCTTT; CDR3: CASTSADAGLFTEAFF